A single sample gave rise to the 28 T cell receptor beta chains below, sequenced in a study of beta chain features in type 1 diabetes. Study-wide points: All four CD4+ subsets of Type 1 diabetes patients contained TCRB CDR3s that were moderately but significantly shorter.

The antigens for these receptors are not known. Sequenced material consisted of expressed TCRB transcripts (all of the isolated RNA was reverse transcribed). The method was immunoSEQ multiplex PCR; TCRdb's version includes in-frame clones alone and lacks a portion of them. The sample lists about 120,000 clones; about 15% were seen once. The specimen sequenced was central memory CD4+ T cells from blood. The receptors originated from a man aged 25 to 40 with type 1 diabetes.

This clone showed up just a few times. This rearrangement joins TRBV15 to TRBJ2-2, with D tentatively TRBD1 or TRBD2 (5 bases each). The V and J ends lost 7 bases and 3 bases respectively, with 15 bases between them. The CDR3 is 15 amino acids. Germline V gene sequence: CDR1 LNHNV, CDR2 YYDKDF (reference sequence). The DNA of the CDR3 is TGTGCCACCACTTGGGGACCAGGAGACACCGGGGAGCTGTTTTTT. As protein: CATTWGPGDTGELFF.

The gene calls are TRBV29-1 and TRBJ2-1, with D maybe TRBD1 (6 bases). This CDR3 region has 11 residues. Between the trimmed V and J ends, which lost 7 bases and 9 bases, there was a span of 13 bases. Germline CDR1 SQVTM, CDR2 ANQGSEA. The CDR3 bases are TGCAGCGCAGGACAGCTCGGTGAGCAGTTCTTC. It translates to CSAGQLGEQFF.

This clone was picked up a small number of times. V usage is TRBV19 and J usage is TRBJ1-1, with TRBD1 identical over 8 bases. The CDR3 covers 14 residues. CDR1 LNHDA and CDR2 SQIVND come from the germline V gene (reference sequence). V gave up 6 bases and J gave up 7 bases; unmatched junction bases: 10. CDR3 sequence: CASSLGQGGGEAFF. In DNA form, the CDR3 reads TGTGCCAGTAGCCTTGGACAGGGTGGCGGTGAAGCTTTCTTT.

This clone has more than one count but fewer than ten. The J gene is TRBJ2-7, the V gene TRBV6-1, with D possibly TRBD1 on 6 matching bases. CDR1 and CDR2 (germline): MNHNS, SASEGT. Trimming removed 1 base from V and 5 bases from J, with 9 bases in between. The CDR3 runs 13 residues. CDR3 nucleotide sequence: TGTGCCAGCAGTGAAGACAGGGTCCACGAGCAGTACTTC. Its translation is CASSEDRVHEQYF.

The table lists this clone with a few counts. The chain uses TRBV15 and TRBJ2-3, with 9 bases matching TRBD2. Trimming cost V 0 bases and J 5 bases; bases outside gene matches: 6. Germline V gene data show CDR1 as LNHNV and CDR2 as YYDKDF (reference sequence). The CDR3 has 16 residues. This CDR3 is CATSRERAGGGDTQYF. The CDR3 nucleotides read TGTGCCACCAGCAGAGAGAGAGCGGGGGGAGGAGATACGCAGTATTTT.

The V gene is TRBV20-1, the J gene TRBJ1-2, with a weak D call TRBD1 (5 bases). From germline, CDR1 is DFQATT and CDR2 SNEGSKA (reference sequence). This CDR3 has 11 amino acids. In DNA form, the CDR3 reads TGCATCTGCGGGGGTAACTATGGCTACACCTTC. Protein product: CICGGNYGYTF.

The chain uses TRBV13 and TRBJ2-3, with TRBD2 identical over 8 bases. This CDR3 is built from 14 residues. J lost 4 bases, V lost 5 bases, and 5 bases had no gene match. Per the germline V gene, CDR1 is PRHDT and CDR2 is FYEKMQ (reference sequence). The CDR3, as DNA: TGTGCCAGCAGCCTTAGCGGGGTGGCAGATACGCAGTATTTT. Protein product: CASSLSGVADTQYF. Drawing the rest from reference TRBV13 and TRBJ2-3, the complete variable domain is AAGVIQSPRHLIKEKRETATLKCYPIPRHDTVYWYQQGPGQDPQFLISFYEKMQSDKGSIPDRFSAQQFSDYHSELNMSSLELGDSALYFCASSLSGVADTQYFGPGTRLTVL.

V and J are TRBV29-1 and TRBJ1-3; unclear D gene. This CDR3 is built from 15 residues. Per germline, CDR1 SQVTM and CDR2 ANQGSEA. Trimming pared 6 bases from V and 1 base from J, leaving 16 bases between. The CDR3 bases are TGCAGCGTCTGGGCGGGGAGCGGATCTGGAAACACCATATATTTT. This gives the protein CSVWAGSGSGNTIYF.

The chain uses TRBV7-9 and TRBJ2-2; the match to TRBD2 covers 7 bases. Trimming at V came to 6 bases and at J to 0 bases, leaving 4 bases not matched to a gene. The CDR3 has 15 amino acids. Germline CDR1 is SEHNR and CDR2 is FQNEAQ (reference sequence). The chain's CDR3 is CASRLLAANTGELFF. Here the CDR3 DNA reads TGTGCCAGCAGGTTGCTAGCGGCGAACACCGGGGAGCTGTTTTTT.

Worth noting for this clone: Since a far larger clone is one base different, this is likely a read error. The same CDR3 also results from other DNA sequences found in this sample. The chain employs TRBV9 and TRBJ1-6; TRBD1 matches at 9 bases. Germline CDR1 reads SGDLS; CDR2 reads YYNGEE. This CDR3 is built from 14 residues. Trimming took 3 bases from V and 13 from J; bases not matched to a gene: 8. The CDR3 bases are TGTGCCAGCAGCGATGGACAGGGGCCTTCCCCCCTCCACTTT. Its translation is CASSDGQGPSPLHF. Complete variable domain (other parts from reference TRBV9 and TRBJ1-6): DSGVTQTPKHLITATGQRVTLRCSPRSGDLSVYWYQQSLDQGLQFLIQYYNGEERAKGNILERFSAQQFPDLHSELNLSSLELGDSALYFCASSDGQGPSPLHFGNGTRLTVT.

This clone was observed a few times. In nucleotides, the CDR3 is TGTGCCAGCAGCTTAGGACAGGGGCGGAACTACGAGCAGTACTTC. Protein: CASSLGQGRNYEQYF. The chain recombines TRBV7-2 with TRBJ2-7, with 8 bases that match TRBD1. The V gene end was trimmed by 1 base and the J gene end by 3 bases; junction bases not matched to a gene: 5. The CDR3 contains 15 residues. The V gene's germline CDR1 is SGHTA and CDR2 FQGNSA. The full variable domain, completed using reference TRBV7-2 and TRBJ2-7, is GAGVSQSPSNKVTEKGKDVELRCDPISGHTALYWYRQSLGQGLEFLIYFQGNSAPDKSGLPSDRFSAERTGGSVSTLTIQRTQQEDSAVYLCASSLGQGRNYEQYFGPGTRLTVT.

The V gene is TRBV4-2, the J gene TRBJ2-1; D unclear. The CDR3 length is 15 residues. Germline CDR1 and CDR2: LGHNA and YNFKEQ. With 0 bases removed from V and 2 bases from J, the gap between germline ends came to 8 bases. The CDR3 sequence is CASSQESPTYNEQFF. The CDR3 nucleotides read TGTGCCAGCAGCCAAGAGAGTCCGACCTACAATGAGCAGTTCTTC.

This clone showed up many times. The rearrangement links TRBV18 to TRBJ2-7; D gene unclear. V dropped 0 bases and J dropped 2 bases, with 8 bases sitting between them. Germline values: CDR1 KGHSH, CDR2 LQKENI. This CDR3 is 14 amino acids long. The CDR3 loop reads CASSPPGRAYEQYF. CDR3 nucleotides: TGTGCCAGCTCACCACCAGGCAGAGCCTACGAGCAGTACTTC.

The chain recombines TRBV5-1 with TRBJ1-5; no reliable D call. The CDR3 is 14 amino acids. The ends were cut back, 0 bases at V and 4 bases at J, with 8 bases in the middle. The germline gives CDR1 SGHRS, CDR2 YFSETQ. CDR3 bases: TGCGCCAGCAGCTTGGAAGGGATTAATCAGCCCCAGCATTTT. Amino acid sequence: CASSLEGINQPQHF.

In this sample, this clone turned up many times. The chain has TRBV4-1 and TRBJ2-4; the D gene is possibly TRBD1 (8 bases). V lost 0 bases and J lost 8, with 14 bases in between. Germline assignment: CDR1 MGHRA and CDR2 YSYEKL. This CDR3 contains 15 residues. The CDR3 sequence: CASSQDWTGRDIQYF. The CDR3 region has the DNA TGCGCCAGCAGCCAAGATTGGACAGGGAGGGACATTCAGTACTTC.

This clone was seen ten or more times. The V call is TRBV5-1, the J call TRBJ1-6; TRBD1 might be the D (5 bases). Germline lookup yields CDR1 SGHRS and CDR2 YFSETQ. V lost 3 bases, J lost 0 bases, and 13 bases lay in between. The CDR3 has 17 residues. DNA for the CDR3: TGCGCCAGCAGCTCCGGGGACGCAAACTCCTATAATTCACCCCTCCACTTT. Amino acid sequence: CASSSGDANSYNSPLHF.

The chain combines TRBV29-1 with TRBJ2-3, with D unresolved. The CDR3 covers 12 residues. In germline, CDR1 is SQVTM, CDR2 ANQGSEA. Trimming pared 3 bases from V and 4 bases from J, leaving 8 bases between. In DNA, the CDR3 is TGCAGCGTTGAGGGCGTTTCAGATACGCAGTATTTT. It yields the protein CSVEGVSDTQYF.

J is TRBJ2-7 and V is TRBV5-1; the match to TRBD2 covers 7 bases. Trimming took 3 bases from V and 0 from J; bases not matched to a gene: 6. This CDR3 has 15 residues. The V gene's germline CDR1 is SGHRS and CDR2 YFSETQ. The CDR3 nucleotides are TGCGCCAGCAGCTCGGCCGGGAGGAGCTCCTACGAGCAGTACTTC. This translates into CASSSAGRSSYEQYF.

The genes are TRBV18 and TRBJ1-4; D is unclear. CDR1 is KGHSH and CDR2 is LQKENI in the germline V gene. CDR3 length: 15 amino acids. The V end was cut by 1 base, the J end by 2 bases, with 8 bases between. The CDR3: CASSPQGGTNEKLFF. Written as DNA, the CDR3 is TGTGCCAGCTCACCACAGGGAGGGACTAATGAAAAACTGTTTTTT.

The CDR3 DNA sequence: TGTGCCAGCAGCTTAGGGAAATACAATGAGCAGTTCTTC. It specifies CASSLGKYNEQFF. This rearrangement joins TRBV7-9 to TRBJ2-1; the D is unclear. Trimming shortened V by 1 base and J by 4 bases, and 5 bases separated the two germline ends. The length of the CDR3 is 13 residues. Looked up from germline, CDR1 is SEHNR and CDR2 is FQNEAQ (reference sequence).

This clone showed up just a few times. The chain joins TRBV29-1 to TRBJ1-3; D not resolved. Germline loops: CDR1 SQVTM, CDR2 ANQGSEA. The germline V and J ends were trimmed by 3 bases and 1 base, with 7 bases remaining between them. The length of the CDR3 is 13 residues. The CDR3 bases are TGCAGCGTTGATCCGGGATCTGGAAACACCATATATTTT. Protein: CSVDPGSGNTIYF.

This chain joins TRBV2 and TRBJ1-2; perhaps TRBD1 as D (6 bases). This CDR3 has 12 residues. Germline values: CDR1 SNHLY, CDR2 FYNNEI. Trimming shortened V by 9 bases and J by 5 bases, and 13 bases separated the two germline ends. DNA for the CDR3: TGTGCCAGAGAACAGGGAATATATGGCTACACCTTC. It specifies CAREQGIYGYTF.

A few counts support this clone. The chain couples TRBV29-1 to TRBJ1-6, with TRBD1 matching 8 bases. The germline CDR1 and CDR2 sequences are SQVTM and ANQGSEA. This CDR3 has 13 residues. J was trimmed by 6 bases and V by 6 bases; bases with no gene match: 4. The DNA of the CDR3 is TGCAGCGTCCGGACAGGGACTAATTCACCCCTCCACTTT. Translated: CSVRTGTNSPLHF.

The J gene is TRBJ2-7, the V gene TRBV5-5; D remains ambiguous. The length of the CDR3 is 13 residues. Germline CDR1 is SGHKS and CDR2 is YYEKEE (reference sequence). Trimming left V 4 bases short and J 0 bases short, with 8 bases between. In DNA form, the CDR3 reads TGTGCCAGCAGCAAACCGGTCTCCTACGAGCAGTACTTC. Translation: CASSKPVSYEQYF.

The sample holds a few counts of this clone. Written as DNA, the CDR3 is TGTGCCTGGAGTCGCACTGGGGCCAACGTCCTGACTTTC. This codes for CAWSRTGANVLTF. This chain links TRBV30 with TRBJ2-6, with D hard to call. The length of the CDR3 is 13 residues. V gave up 2 bases and J gave up 2 bases, with 4 bases separating them. In germline, CDR1 is GTSNPN, CDR2 SVGIG (reference sequence). Full variable domain (outside the CDR3, taken from reference TRBV30 and TRBJ2-6): SQTIHQWPATLVQPVGSPLSLECTVEGTSNPNLYWYRQAAGRGLQLLFYSVGIGQISSEVPQNLSASRPQDRQFILSSKKLLLSDSGFYLCAWSRTGANVLTFGAGSRLTVL.

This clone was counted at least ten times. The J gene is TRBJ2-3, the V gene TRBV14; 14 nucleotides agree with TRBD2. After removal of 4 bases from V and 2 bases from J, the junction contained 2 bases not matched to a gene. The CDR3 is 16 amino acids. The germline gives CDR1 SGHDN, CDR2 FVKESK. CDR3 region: CASSRGLAGDTDTQYF. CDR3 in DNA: TGTGCCAGCAGCCGGGGACTAGCGGGGGACACAGATACGCAGTATTTT.

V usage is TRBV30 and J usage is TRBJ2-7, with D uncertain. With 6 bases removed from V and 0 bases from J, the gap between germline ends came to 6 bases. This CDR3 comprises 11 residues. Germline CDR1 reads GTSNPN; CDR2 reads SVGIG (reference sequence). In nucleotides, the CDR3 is TGTGCCTGCGGCAGCTCCTACGAGCAGTACTTC. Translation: CACGSSYEQYF.

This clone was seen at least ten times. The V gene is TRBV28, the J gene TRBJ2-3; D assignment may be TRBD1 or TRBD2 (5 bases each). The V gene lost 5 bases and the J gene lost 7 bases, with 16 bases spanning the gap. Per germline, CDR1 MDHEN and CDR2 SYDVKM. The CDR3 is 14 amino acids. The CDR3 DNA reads TGTGCCAGCAGTCCTTGGGGGAACGGGAATACGCAGTATTTT. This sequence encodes CASSPWGNGNTQYF.